Presented here are 28 T cell receptor beta chains from one specimen sequenced in a study of blood T cell repertoires in COVID-19. Assay used: immunoSEQ multiplex PCR; TCRdb lists only in-frame clones, some missing. The table records about 83,000 clones, about 82% of them present only once. Sample: peripheral blood. The receptor source for this set is a woman aged 80 or over in a cohort sampled during active or convalescent COVID-19.

A few counts support this clone. In DNA form, the CDR3 reads TGTGCCAGCAGCTCGGGACAGGGGAGCACAGATACGCAGTATTTT. Translated, it gives CASSSGQGSTDTQYF. V gene TRBV7-2 combines with J gene TRBJ2-3, with 10 bases fitting TRBD1. The CDR3 covers 15 residues. Looked up from germline, CDR1 is SGHTA and CDR2 is FQGNSA. Unmatched junction bases numbered 1, after V lost 4 bases and J lost 0 bases.

The chain combines TRBV3-1 (or the pseudogene TRBV3-2) with TRBJ1-5; no clear D gene. This CDR3 is 14 amino acids long. Germline V gene sequence: CDR1 LGHDT, CDR2 YNNKEL (reference sequence). V was pared by 4 bases and J by 8 bases, with 15 bases between. CDR3 sequence (DNA): TGTGCCAGCAGCCCCAGGCAGGCGCTGGAGCCCCAGCATTTT. This sequence encodes CASSPRQALEPQHF.

The V and J genes are TRBV27 and TRBJ1-1; possibly TRBD1 for D (5 bases). Germline values: CDR1 MNHEY, CDR2 SMNVEV (reference sequence). V was trimmed by 6 bases and J by 3 bases, leaving 14 bases between them. This CDR3 comprises 14 residues. The CDR3 DNA sequence: TGTGCCAGCAGCCCCGGGGGGTGGGACACTGAAGCTTTCTTT. It encodes CASSPGGWDTEAFF.

The chain is built from TRBV20-1 and TRBJ2-1; D is ambiguous. The CDR3 contains 14 residues. Germline V lookup: CDR1 DFQATT, CDR2 SNEGSKA (reference sequence). Trimming cost V 3 bases and J 8 bases, with 17 bases left between them. CDR3: CSASLLSLVDEQFF. CDR3 DNA sequence: TGCAGTGCTAGTTTGCTGTCCTTAGTCGATGAGCAGTTCTTC.

V and J are TRBV11-2 and TRBJ1-1, with D possibly TRBD1 on 6 matching bases. The CDR3 covers 16 residues. Germline V gives CDR1 SGHAT, CDR2 FQNNGV. Between the trimmed V and J ends, which lost 1 base and 2 bases, there was a span of 14 bases. CDR3 in amino acids: CASSLVPSGANTEAFF. In nucleotides, the CDR3 is TGTGCCAGCAGCTTAGTCCCATCAGGGGCAAACACTGAAGCTTTCTTT.

This rearrangement joins TRBV7-9 to TRBJ2-1; 11 bases line up with TRBD2. Germline values: CDR1 SEHNR, CDR2 FQNEAQ (reference sequence). The CDR3 extends over 17 amino acids. The trim removed 1 base at V and 7 bases at J, leaving 9 bases unmatched. The CDR3 sequence: CASSLGGSTSGMNEQFF. CDR3 in DNA: TGTGCCAGCAGCTTAGGAGGATCGACTAGCGGGATGAATGAGCAGTTCTTC.

The chain combines TRBV10-2 with TRBJ2-7; 14 nucleotides align to TRBD2. CDR1 is WSHSY, CDR2 SAAADI, per germline. The V gene end was trimmed by 6 bases and the J gene end by 6 bases; junction bases not matched to a gene: 4. The CDR3 is 14 residues long. For the CDR3, the DNA is TGCGCCAGCAGGGGACTAGCGGGAGAGGGCGAGCAGTACGTC. It codes for CASRGLAGEGEQYV.

The rearrangement uses TRBV5-1 and TRBJ1-1; weak D call: TRBD1 (5 bases). CDR1 and CDR2 (germline): SGHRS, YFSETQ. V was trimmed by 5 bases and J by 1 base, leaving 9 bases between them. This CDR3 spans 13 amino acids. CDR3 region: CASRDRSNTEAFF. CDR3 nucleotide sequence: TGCGCCAGCAGAGACAGATCGAACACTGAAGCTTTCTTT.

A single count supports this clone. This sequence joins TRBV10-3 and TRBJ1-1; D call uncertain. Germline CDR1 and CDR2: ENHRY and SYGVKD. This CDR3 has 13 residues. Trimming shortened V by 3 bases and J by 6 bases, and 11 bases separated the two germline ends. CDR3 bases: TGTGCCATCAGTGATGTGATTACTTCTGAAGCTTTCTTT. Amino acid sequence: CAISDVITSEAFF.

The rearrangement joins TRBV9 to TRBJ1-6; unclear D gene. The germline CDR1 and CDR2 sequences are SGDLS and YYNGEE. V lost 4 bases, J lost 9 bases, and 17 bases lay in between. The CDR3 extends over 15 amino acids. The CDR3, as DNA: TGTGCCAGCAGCCCCCTCACCGGAGGGCTTTCACCCCTCCACTTT. Translating it yields CASSPLTGGLSPLHF.

V usage is TRBV28 and J usage is TRBJ1-1; no firm D call. The ends were cut back, 3 bases at V and 9 bases at J, with 11 bases in the middle. This CDR3 has 12 amino acids. Looked up from germline, CDR1 is MDHEN and CDR2 is SYDVKM. CDR3 in DNA: TGTGCCAGCAGTTTCCCACAGAACCAAGCTTTCTTT. Translating gives CASSFPQNQAFF. Supplemented by reference TRBV28 and TRBJ1-1, the full variable domain reads DVKVTQSSRYLVKRTGEKVFLECVQDMDHENMFWYRQDPGLGLRLIYFSYDVKMKEKGDIPEGYSVSREKKERFSLILESASTNQTSMYLCASSFPQNQAFFGQGTRLTVV.

This chain uses TRBV30 with TRBJ1-1; D gene uncertain. The CDR3 contains 14 residues. Germline V gene sequence: CDR1 GTSNPN, CDR2 SVGIG (reference sequence). The ends were cut back, 0 bases at V and 0 bases at J, with 8 bases in the middle. The CDR3 region has the DNA TGTGCCTGGAGTGTACCGAGTCTGAACACTGAAGCTTTCTTT. Amino acids: CAWSVPSLNTEAFF.

The rearrangement uses TRBV4-1 and TRBJ1-2; the D gene is possibly TRBD1 (5 bases). The CDR3 loop spans 13 amino acids. Germline V gene data show CDR1 as MGHRA and CDR2 as YSYEKL. CDR3 nucleotide sequence: TGCTCGAGAGCGGGGGGGTCTAACTATGGCTACACCTTC. This translates into CSRAGGSNYGYTF.

The V gene is TRBV9, the J gene TRBJ1-3; 10 nucleotides agree with TRBD1. CDR3 length equals 16 residues. Germline V gene sequence: CDR1 SGDLS, CDR2 YYNGEE. V trimming: 4 bases; J trimming: 2 bases; junction bases outside the gene matches: 6. CDR3 DNA: TGTGCCAGCAGCACCCGACAGGGGGCCACTGGAAACACCATATATTTT. Protein: CASSTRQGATGNTIYF.

This sequence joins TRBV6-8 and TRBJ2-7, with 7 bases that match TRBD1. Per the germline V gene, CDR1 is MNHGY and CDR2 is SAAAGT. The CDR3 is 13 amino acids. Trimming cost V 7 bases and J 2 bases; bases outside gene matches: 5. The CDR3 region has the DNA TGTGCCAGCACGGGGACAGAAGCCTACGAGCAGTACGTC. Protein sequence: CASTGTEAYEQYV.

Only a few counts were recorded for this clone. The chain is built from TRBV4-1 and TRBJ2-7; D is perhaps TRBD2 (5 bases). The CDR3 extends over 14 amino acids. V lost 4 bases to trimming and J lost 0 bases, with 10 bases between them. Germline V gene sequence: CDR1 MGHRA, CDR2 YSYEKL. In DNA, the CDR3 is TGCGCCAGCAGCCTAGGAGGAAACTCCTACGAGCAGTACTTC. Translation gives CASSLGGNSYEQYF.

The V and J genes are TRBV6-5 and TRBJ2-1, with 9 bases that match TRBD2. The germline V gene encodes CDR1 MNHEY and CDR2 SVGAGI. The J segment lost 0 bases and the V segment lost 6 bases, leaving 3 bases of the junction unmatched. CDR3 size: 15 residues. DNA for the CDR3: TGTGCCAGCAGCCTTAGCGGGAGCTCCTACAATGAGCAGTTCTTC. Translated: CASSLSGSSYNEQFF.

The chain employs TRBV19 and TRBJ1-5; D call uncertain. The CDR3 length is 14 residues. CDR1 and CDR2 from the germline V gene are LNHDA and SQIVND (reference sequence). V dropped 5 bases and J dropped 2 bases, with 10 bases sitting between them. CDR3 sequence: CASSSSEGNQPQHF. In DNA, the CDR3 is TGTGCCAGTAGTTCCTCTGAGGGCAATCAGCCCCAGCATTTT.

The chain has TRBV9 and TRBJ1-2, with D possibly TRBD1 on 5 matching bases. The CDR3 is made up of 17 amino acids. Germline V gene sequence: CDR1 SGDLS, CDR2 YYNGEE. V was pared by 4 bases and J by 7 bases, with 26 bases between. CDR3 region: CASSPQSIGAHSGGYTF. CDR3 coding DNA: TGTGCCAGCAGCCCTCAAAGCATAGGGGCGCATTCGGGTGGCTACACCTTC.

The chain links TRBV28 to TRBJ1-4, with D possibly being TRBD1 (6 bases). The germline V gene has CDR1 MDHEN and CDR2 SYDVKM. This CDR3 is built from 14 residues. The V end lost 6 bases, the J end lost 3 bases, and 11 bases lay between the germline ends. The CDR3 is CASRAGGSNEKLFF. DNA for the CDR3: TGTGCCAGCAGGGCGGGGGGCTCTAATGAAAAACTGTTTTTT.

This chain links TRBV7-9 with TRBJ1-4, with 9 nucleotides matching TRBD1. V lost 5 bases and J lost 5; bases outside the gene matches: 6. Germline V CDR1 and CDR2: SEHNR, FQNEAQ (reference sequence). This CDR3 contains 15 residues. The CDR3 region is CASSTRDRVNEKLFF. The CDR3 DNA sequence: TGTGCCAGCAGCACCCGGGACAGGGTCAATGAAAAACTGTTTTTT. Full variable domain (missing parts from reference TRBV7-9 and TRBJ1-4): DTGVSQNPRHKITKRGQNVTFRCDPISEHNRLYWYRQTLGQGPEFLTYFQNEAQLEKSRLLSDRFSAERPKGSFSTLEIQRTEQGDSAMYLCASSTRDRVNEKLFFGSGTQLSVL.

The genes are TRBV18 and TRBJ2-2; D not certain. From germline, CDR1 is KGHSH and CDR2 LQKENI. V was shortened by 3 bases and J by 7 bases, with 6 bases between the two germline ends. This CDR3 region has 12 residues. The CDR3 sequence: CASSPQIGELFF. CDR3 coding DNA: TGTGCCAGCTCACCTCAGATCGGGGAGCTGTTTTTT.

By proportion, this clone is medium-sized. The J gene is TRBJ2-2, the V gene TRBV11-3; 8 nucleotides align to TRBD2. Germline CDR1 reads SGHNT; CDR2 reads YENEEA. This CDR3 has 15 residues. Losses at the gene ends were 5 bases for V and 4 bases for J; bases not matched to a gene: 6. The CDR3 sequence is CASSQAGVATGELFF. The CDR3 DNA is TGTGCCAGCAGCCAAGCGGGAGTGGCCACCGGGGAGCTGTTTTTT.

The gene calls are TRBV19 and TRBJ2-4; weak D call: TRBD1 (5 bases). Germline loops: CDR1 LNHDA, CDR2 SQIVND (reference sequence). The CDR3 spans 13 residues. V gave up 7 bases and J gave up 7 bases, with 14 bases separating them. The CDR3 DNA reads as TGTGCCAGTATGAGGCAGGGAAGGAACATTCAGTACTTC. Residues: CASMRQGRNIQYF.

This chain uses TRBV7-3 with TRBJ1-1; no clear D gene. V was clipped by 5 bases and J by 5 bases, with 12 bases between them. Germline-derived CDR1 and CDR2 are SGHTA and FQGTGA. The CDR3 totals 13 residues. In DNA form, the CDR3 reads TGTGCCAGCAGCCTCGGTCTGGTAACTGAAGCTTTCTTT. Translating it yields CASSLGLVTEAFF.

The chain is built from TRBV10-2 and TRBJ1-5, with 7 bases lining up with TRBD1. CDR1 WSHSY and CDR2 SAAADI come from the germline V gene. The J segment lost 7 bases and the V segment lost 3 bases, leaving 6 bases of the junction unmatched. There are 14 residues in the CDR3. The CDR3 sequence is CASSDRDSRQPQHF. The CDR3 bases are TGCGCCAGCAGTGACCGGGACAGCCGGCAGCCCCAGCATTTT.

The chain employs TRBV7-9 and TRBJ2-3; D unclear. The germline V gene has CDR1 SEHNR and CDR2 FQNEAQ (reference sequence). Trimming shortened V by 5 bases and J by 6 bases, and 9 bases separated the two germline ends. This CDR3 is 12 amino acids long. The CDR3 loop is CASSPFGDTQYF. The CDR3 DNA follows: TGTGCCAGCAGCCCATTCGGGGATACGCAGTATTTT.

This clone was counted a single time. CDR3 protein: CASRAQGMNTEAFF. As DNA, the CDR3 is TGTGCCAGCAGAGCTCAGGGGATGAACACTGAAGCTTTCTTT. J is TRBJ1-1 and V is TRBV7-9; D possibly corresponds to TRBD1 (6 bases). Germline assignment: CDR1 SEHNR and CDR2 FQNEAQ (reference sequence). The CDR3 is 14 amino acids. Trimming left V 6 bases short and J 0 bases short, with 11 bases between.